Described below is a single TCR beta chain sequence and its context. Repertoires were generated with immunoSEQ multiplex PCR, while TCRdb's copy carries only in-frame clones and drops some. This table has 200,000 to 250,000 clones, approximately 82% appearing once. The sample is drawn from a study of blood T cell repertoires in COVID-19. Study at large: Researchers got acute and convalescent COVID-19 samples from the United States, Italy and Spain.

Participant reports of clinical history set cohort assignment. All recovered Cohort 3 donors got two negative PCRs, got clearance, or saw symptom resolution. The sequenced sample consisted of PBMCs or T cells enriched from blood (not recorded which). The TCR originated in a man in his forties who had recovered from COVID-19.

The CDR3 bases are TGTGCCAGCAGCTTAGCGAAAACAGGGGGGGAGCAGTTCTTC. Protein product: CASSLAKTGGEQFF. The chain combines TRBV7-9 with TRBJ2-1; 8 positions match TRBD1. The germline CDR1 and CDR2 sequences are SEHNR and FQNEAQ (reference sequence). V lost 0 bases to trimming and J lost 10 bases; unmatched junction nucleotides: 5. CDR3 length: 14 residues.